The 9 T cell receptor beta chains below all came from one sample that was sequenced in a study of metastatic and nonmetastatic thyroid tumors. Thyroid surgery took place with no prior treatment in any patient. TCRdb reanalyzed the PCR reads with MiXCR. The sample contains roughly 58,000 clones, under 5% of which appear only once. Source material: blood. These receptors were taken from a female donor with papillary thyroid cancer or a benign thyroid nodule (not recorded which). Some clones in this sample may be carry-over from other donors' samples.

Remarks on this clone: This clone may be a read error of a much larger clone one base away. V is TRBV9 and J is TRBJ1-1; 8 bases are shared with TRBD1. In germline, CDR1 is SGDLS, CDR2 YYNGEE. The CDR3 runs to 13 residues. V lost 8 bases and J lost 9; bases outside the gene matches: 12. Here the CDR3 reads CARGDAGGSQAFF. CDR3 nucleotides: TGTGCCAGAGGGGACGCAGGGGGCTCTCAAGCTTTCTTT.

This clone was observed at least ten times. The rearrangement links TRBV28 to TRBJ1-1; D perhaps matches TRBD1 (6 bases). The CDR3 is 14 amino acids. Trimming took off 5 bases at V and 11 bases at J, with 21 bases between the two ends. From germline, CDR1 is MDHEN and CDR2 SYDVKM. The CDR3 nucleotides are TGTGCCAGCAGTCCCCCCGGTGGACAGATCAGGGCTTTCTTT. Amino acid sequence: CASSPPGGQIRAFF. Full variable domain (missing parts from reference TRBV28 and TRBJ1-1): DVKVTQSSRYLVKRTGEKVFLECVQDMDHENMFWYRQDPGLGLRLIYFSYDVKMKEKGDIPEGYSVSREKKERFSLILESASTNQTSMYLCASSPPGGQIRAFFGQGTRLTVV.

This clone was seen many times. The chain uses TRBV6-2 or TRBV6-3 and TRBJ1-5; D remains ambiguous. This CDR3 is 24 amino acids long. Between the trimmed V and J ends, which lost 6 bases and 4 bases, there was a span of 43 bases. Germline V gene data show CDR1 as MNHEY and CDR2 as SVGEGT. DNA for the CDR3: TGTGCCAGCAGCCAACCAAGCAGGTATCGGGAGGGTAATCCCTGGTCATTTGGAAATCAGCCCCAGCATTTT. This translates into CASSQPSRYREGNPWSFGNQPQHF.

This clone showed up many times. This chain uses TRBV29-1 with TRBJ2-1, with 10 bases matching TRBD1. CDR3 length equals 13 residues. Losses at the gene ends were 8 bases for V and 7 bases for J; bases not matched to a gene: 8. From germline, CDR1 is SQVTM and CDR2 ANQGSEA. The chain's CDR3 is CSPWDRGRNEQFF. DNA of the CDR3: TGCAGCCCATGGGACAGGGGTAGGAATGAGCAGTTCTTC.

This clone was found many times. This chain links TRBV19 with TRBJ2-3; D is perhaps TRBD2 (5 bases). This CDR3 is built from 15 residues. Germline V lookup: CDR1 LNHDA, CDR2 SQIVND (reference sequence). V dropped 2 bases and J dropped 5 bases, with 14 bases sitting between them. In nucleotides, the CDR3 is TGTGCCAGTAGTATATACGAGACTAACATAGATACGCAGTATTTT. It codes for CASSIYETNIDTQYF.

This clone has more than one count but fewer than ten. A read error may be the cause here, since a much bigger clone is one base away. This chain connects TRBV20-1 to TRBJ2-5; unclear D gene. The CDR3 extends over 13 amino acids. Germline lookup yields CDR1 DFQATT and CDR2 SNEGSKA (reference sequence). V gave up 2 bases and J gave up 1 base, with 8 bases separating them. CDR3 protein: CSARYTSQETQYF. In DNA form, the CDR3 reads TGCAGTGCTAGATATACTTCCCAAGAGACCCAGTACTTC.

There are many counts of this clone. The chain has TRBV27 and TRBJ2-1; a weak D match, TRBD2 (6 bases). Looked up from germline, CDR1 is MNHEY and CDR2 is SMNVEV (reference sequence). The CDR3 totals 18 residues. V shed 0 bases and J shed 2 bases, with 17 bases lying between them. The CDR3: CASSLSDFRGLPYNEQFF. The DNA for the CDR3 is TGTGCCAGCAGTTTATCAGATTTTCGGGGACTCCCCTACAATGAGCAGTTCTTC.

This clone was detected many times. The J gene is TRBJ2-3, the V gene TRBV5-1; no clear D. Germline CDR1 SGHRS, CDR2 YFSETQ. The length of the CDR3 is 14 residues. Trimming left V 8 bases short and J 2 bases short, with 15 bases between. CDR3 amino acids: CASFLTLDTDTQYF. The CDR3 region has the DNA TGCGCCAGTTTCCTCACGCTAGACACAGATACGCAGTATTTT.

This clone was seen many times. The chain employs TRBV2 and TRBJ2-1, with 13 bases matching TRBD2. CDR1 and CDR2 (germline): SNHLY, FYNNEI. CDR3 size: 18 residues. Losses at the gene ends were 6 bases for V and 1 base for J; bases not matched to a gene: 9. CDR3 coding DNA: TGTGCCAGCAGGTCCCGGACTAGCGGGAGTTTTTCCTACAATGAGCAGTTCTTC. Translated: CASRSRTSGSFSYNEQFF.